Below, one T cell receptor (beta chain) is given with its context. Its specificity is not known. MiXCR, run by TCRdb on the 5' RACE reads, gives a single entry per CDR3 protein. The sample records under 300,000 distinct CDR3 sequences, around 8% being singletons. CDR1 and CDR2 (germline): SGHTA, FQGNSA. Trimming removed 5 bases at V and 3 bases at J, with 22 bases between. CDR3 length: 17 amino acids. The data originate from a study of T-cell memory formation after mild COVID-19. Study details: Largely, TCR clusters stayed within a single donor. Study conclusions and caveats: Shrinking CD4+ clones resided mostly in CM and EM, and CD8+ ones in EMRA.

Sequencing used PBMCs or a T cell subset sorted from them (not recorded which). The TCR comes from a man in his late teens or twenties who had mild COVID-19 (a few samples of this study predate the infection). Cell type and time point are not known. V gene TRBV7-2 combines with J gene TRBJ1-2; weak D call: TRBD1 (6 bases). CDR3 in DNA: TGTGCCAGCAGCCAGCGTTATGGGGGCAGGGCGCACTATGGCTACACCTTC. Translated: CASSQRYGGRAHYGYTF.